A selection of T cell receptor beta chains follows, all from one sample in a study of cytomegalovirus exposure and HLA in healthy donors. TCRdb keeps only in-frame clones here, not all; method: immunoSEQ multiplex PCR. The data show approximately 97,000 clones, with about 95% seen just once and roughly 0.9% held by the top ten. Sequenced: PBMCs. These receptors originate from a woman under 30 in good health and CMV-seronegative. Both conserved end residues are part of each CDR3. Each record gives: D gene, J gene, V gene, clone size, CDR3 protein, CDR3 DNA. The D gene is left open where the match is weak. Expanded clones are given a class, and other clones once, few, many or no size at all.

NA	TRBJ2-1	TRBV7-2	NA	CASSHPGTPPFF	TGTGCCAGCAGTCATCCCGGGACACCCCCGTTCTTC
NA	TRBJ1-2	TRBV6-4	NA	CASSDSPAQGYTF	TGTGCCAGCAGTGACTCGCCAGCGCAGGGCTACACCTTC
TRBD2	TRBJ2-1	TRBV6-1	NA	CASSKGLAGLGNEQFF	TGTGCCAGCAGTAAAGGACTAGCGGGACTCGGCAATGAGCAGTTCTTC
TRBD2	TRBJ2-3	TRBV11-3	NA	CASSLEGGGGTDTQYF	TGTGCCAGCAGCTTAGAAGGCGGGGGGGGCACAGATACGCAGTATTTT
NA	TRBJ2-7	TRBV7-2	NA	CASSLGGGRPYEQYF	TGTGCCAGCAGCTTAGGGGGGGGGCGGCCCTACGAGCAGTACTTC
NA	TRBJ1-2	TRBV19	NA	CASRFYNVVDYGYTF	TGTGCCAGTCGGTTCTATAACGTCGTTGACTATGGCTACACCTTC
NA	TRBJ1-4	TRBV5-8	NA	CASSLAGAGEEKLFF	TGTGCCAGCAGCTTGGCAGGGGCAGGTGAAGAAAAACTGTTTTTT
TRBD2	TRBJ2-3	TRBV27	NA	CASSQTSGGHTNTQYF	TGTGCCAGCAGTCAGACTAGCGGGGGACACACGAATACGCAGTATTTT
NA	TRBJ2-5	TRBV19	NA	CASTAGGGQATQYF	TGTGCCAGTACCGCCGGAGGGGGCCAGGCGACCCAGTACTTC
NA	TRBJ1-2	TRBV5-4	NA	CASSLAGLSYGYTF	TGTGCCAGCAGCTTGGCCGGGTTGAGCTATGGCTACACCTTC
NA	TRBJ2-7	TRBV28	NA	CASSSPGITYEQYF	TGTGCCAGCAGTTCCCCGGGGATCACCTACGAGCAGTACTTC
NA	TRBJ2-5	TRBV29-1	NA	CSVPRGETQYF	TGCAGCGTTCCTAGGGGGGAGACCCAGTACTTC
TRBD1	TRBJ2-7	TRBV5-6	NA	CASSGDSSYEQYF	TGTGCCAGCAGCGGGGACAGTTCCTACGAGCAGTACTTC
NA	TRBJ1-1	TRBV5-6	NA	CASSSNSGGNTEAFF	TGTGCCAGCAGCTCTAACTCTGGAGGGAACACTGAAGCTTTCTTT
TRBD1	TRBJ2-7	TRBV11-3	NA	CASSLTGGEDEQYF	TGTGCCAGCAGCTTAACAGGGGGCGAGGACGAGCAGTACTTC
NA	TRBJ2-7	TRBV27	once	CASSLRGASSYEQYF	TGTGCCAGCAGTTTAAGGGGTGCGAGCTCCTACGAGCAGTACTTC
NA	TRBJ1-1	TRBV6-1	NA	CASGPWQGIPEAFF	TGTGCCAGCGGCCCATGGCAGGGCATTCCTGAAGCTTTCTTT
NA	TRBJ2-1	TRBV6-5	NA	CASSYTGANEQFF	TGTGCCAGCAGTTACACTGGAGCCAATGAGCAGTTCTTC
TRBD2	TRBJ2-1	TRBV2	NA	CASEVAGTYNEQFF	TGTGCTTCCGAAGTAGCGGGAACCTACAATGAGCAGTTCTTC
NA	TRBJ2-3	TRBV11-2	NA	CASSYAGRGTDTQYF	TGTGCCAGCAGCTACGCGGGCAGAGGCACAGATACGCAGTATTTT
TRBD2	TRBJ2-2	TRBV4-1	NA	CASSQEAGAGELFF	TGCGCCAGCAGCCAAGAGGCGGGGGCCGGGGAGCTGTTTTTT
NA	TRBJ1-1	TRBV7-2	NA	CASSPLVTLNTEAFF	TGTGCCAGCAGCCCCCTGGTGACTTTGAACACTGAAGCTTTCTTT
NA	TRBJ1-4	TRBV4-1	NA	CASSQGGRGAGDEKLFF	TGCGCCAGCAGCCAAGGCGGGAGGGGAGCAGGGGATGAAAAACTGTTTTTT
NA	TRBJ1-2	TRBV4-3	NA	CASSQVGSGGYTF	TGCGCCAGCAGCCAAGTTGGGAGTGGAGGCTACACCTTC
NA	TRBJ2-1	TRBV20-1	NA	CSAGADEQFF	TGCAGTGCTGGAGCGGATGAGCAGTTCTTC
TRBD2	TRBJ2-1	TRBV29-1	NA	CSVDMRAGGKYNEQFF	TGCAGCGTTGATATGAGGGCGGGAGGGAAATACAATGAGCAGTTCTTC
TRBD1	TRBJ1-1	TRBV11-3	many	CASSITTGGGTEAFF	TGTGCCAGCAGCATTACAACAGGGGGCGGCACTGAAGCTTTCTTT
NA	TRBJ2-7	TRBV2	NA	CASSGGVGATGEQYF	TGTGCCAGCAGTGGGGGCGTGGGGGCTACGGGCGAGCAGTACTTC
TRBD1	TRBJ2-7	TRBV15	NA	CATSRRDRAFEQYF	TGTGCCACCAGCAGACGGGACAGGGCTTTCGAGCAGTACTTC
NA	TRBJ2-4	TRBV25-1	NA	CASGNQGSGIQYF	TGTGCCAGCGGAAATCAGGGCTCCGGCATTCAGTACTTC
NA	TRBJ2-2	TRBV29-1	NA	CSVRGAVSTGELFF	TGCAGCGTCCGCGGGGCAGTGAGCACCGGGGAGCTGTTTTTT
NA	TRBJ1-2	TRBV5-8	NA	CASSFSGGYGYTF	TGTGCCAGCAGTTTCTCCGGTGGCTATGGCTACACCTTC
NA	TRBJ1-5	TRBV18	NA	CASSPLPIGVGQPQHF	TGTGCCAGCTCACCGTTACCGATAGGGGTAGGTCAGCCCCAGCATTTT
TRBD2	TRBJ2-5	TRBV7-9	NA	CATRTSGQETQYF	TGTGCCACCCGGACTAGCGGACAAGAGACCCAGTACTTC
NA	TRBJ2-7	TRBV27	once	CASSWQGNIYEQYF	TGTGCCAGCAGTTGGCAGGGTAACATATACGAGCAGTACTTC
NA	TRBJ2-1	TRBV2	NA	CASRDGRGLSYNEQFF	TGTGCCAGCAGGGACGGACGAGGGCTCTCCTACAATGAGCAGTTCTTC
NA	TRBJ2-6	TRBV18	NA	CASSPRSGANVLTF	TGTGCCAGCTCACCCAGGTCTGGGGCCAACGTCCTGACTTTC
NA	TRBJ1-6	TRBV11-2	NA	CASSPAGDRIINSPLHF	TGTGCCAGCAGCCCCGCTGGTGACAGAATTATTAATTCACCCCTCCACTTT
NA	TRBJ2-7	TRBV7-2	NA	CASSLAGLGREQYF	TGTGCCAGCAGCTTAGCGGGGCTGGGCCGGGAGCAGTACTTC
TRBD1	TRBJ2-6	TRBV4-1	NA	CASSLKPGQALPSGANVLTF	TGCGCCAGCAGCCTAAAACCGGGACAGGCGCTTCCTTCTGGGGCCAACGTCCTGACTTTC
NA	TRBJ2-3	TRBV30	NA	CAWTPKDRLSTDTQYF	TGTGCCTGGACACCGAAGGACAGATTAAGCACAGATACGCAGTATTTT
TRBD1	TRBJ1-1	TRBV18	NA	CASSLSRTTGGTEAFF	TGTGCCAGCTCACTCTCCAGAACGACAGGGGGTACTGAAGCTTTCTTT
NA	TRBJ2-5	TRBV4-1	NA	CASSQGGHYQETQYF	TGCGCCAGCAGCCAAGGAGGACACTACCAAGAGACCCAGTACTTC
TRBD1	TRBJ1-1	TRBV9	NA	CASSVGVGDRNTEAFF	TGTGCCAGCAGCGTAGGGGTAGGGGACAGGAACACTGAAGCTTTCTTT
TRBD2	TRBJ2-7	TRBV5-4	once	CASSTPGLAGFGDYEQYF	TGTGCCAGCAGCACCCCGGGACTAGCGGGGTTCGGAGACTACGAGCAGTACTTC
TRBD1	TRBJ1-2	TRBV6-6	NA	CASSYGPPGTVPGYTF	TGTGCCAGCAGTTATGGACCCCCCGGGACAGTGCCTGGCTACACCTTC
NA	TRBJ1-3	TRBV7-6	NA	CASSLKRGGDTIYF	TGTGCCAGCAGCTTAAAAAGGGGTGGAGACACCATATATTTT
NA	TRBJ2-1	TRBV19	NA	CASSMVSGEQFF	TGTGCCAGTAGTATGGTGAGCGGTGAGCAGTTCTTC
TRBD1	TRBJ1-2	TRBV28	few	CASRYRDRDGYTF	TGTGCCAGCAGATACCGGGACAGGGATGGCTACACCTTC
TRBD1	TRBJ1-1	TRBV5-1	once	CASSSTGTAAGTEAFF	TGCGCCAGCAGCTCGACCGGGACAGCGGCGGGAACTGAAGCTTTCTTT
NA	TRBJ1-2	TRBV27	NA	CASSLIPGAVYGYTF	TGTGCCAGCAGTTTAATTCCAGGGGCAGTCTACGGCTACACCTTC
TRBD2	TRBJ2-1	TRBV11-2	NA	CASSSGTSGGAYKFF	TGTGCCAGCAGCTCCGGGACTAGCGGGGGGGCATATAAGTTCTTC